This paragraph reports one T cell receptor (beta chain). Antigen specificity is unknown. Germline assignment: CDR1 MNHEY and CDR2 SMNVEV (reference sequence). The CDR3 totals 13 residues. V was clipped by 5 bases and J by 8 bases, with 15 bases between them. Splitting of each subset's genomic DNA was done evenly across several immunoSEQ plates. Method: immunoSEQ multiplex PCR; TCRdb's copy keeps in-frame clones and lacks some. The profile shows some 2,000,000 clones, around 96% of them singletons. This sample was included in a study of shared clonotypes between healthy human individuals. Study details: The donor pool was made up of two women and three men aged 18 to 49. Each donor's CD4 naive and CD4 memory cells filled three plates apiece, CD8 naive two, and CD8 memory one.

CD45RO-negative, CCR7-positively selected cells formed the naive CD8 fraction, excluding terminally differentiated effector memory CD45RA+ cells. Broader study findings: Shared across a few donors were 5% to 6% of the naive CD4 clonotypes.

The sequencing sample was made of naive CD8+ T cells sorted from blood. This chain connects TRBV27 to TRBJ1-2, with D hard to call. The sequence came from a man younger than 35 in good health. For the CDR3, the DNA is TGTGCCAGCAGTGACTGGAGTGCCGCAGGCTACACCTTC. Protein sequence: CASSDWSAAGYTF.